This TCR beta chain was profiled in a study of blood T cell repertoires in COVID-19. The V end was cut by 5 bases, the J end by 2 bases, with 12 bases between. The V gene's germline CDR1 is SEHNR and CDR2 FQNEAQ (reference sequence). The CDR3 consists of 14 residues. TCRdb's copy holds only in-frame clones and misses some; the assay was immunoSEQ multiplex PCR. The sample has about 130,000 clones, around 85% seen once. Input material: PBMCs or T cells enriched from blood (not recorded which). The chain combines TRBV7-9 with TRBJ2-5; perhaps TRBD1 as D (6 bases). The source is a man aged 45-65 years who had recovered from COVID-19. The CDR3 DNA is TGTGCCAGCAGCCAACCGGACAGACAAGAGACCCAGTACTTC. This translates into CASSQPDRQETQYF. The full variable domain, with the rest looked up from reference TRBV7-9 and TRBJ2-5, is DTGVSQNPRHKITKRGQNVTFRCDPISEHNRLYWYRQTLGQGPEFLTYFQNEAQLEKSRLLSDRFSAERPKGSFSTLEIQRTEQGDSAMYLCASSQPDRQETQYFGPGTRLLVL.